This is a list of T cell receptor beta chains from one sample in a study of cytomegalovirus exposure and HLA in healthy donors. Clones were sequenced by immunoSEQ multiplex PCR, and TCRdb holds only the in-frame ones, with some missing. The sample lists 170,000 or so clones; around 82% were seen once. The sample consisted of PBMCs. These receptors were taken from a woman in her forties or fifties in good health and CMV-seropositive. Both conserved end residues are part of each CDR3. Each record gives: CDR3 protein, J gene, V gene.

CDR3: CASRTGTEAFF
J: TRBJ1-1
V: TRBV27

CDR3: CASSPSGGTTIEQFF
J: TRBJ2-1
V: TRBV6-4

CDR3: CASSEWGQLRGQFF
J: TRBJ2-1
V: TRBV25-1

CDR3: CAWSLTSTTYEQYF
J: TRBJ2-7
V: TRBV30

CDR3: CASSPYRGHPPEAFF
J: TRBJ1-1
V: TRBV6-1

CDR3: CAITRDRDGEQYF
J: TRBJ2-7
V: TRBV10-3

CDR3: CASSPAEGDYEQYF
J: TRBJ2-7
V: TRBV9

CDR3: CASSLEWRERDIQYF
J: TRBJ2-4
V: TRBV5-1

CDR3: CSVAPRPVPGELFF
J: TRBJ2-2
V: TRBV29-1

CDR3: CSSSLGLDRFETQYF
J: TRBJ2-5
V: TRBV7-9